This TCR beta chain was identified during a study of T-cell reconstitution after alpha-beta-depleted transplantation in children (dated by TCRdb to the mid-2010s). About the full investigation: Using TCR repertoire profiling, the study followed T-cell immune reconstitution in a quantitative way in children after TCRalphabeta/CD19-depleted allogeneic hematopoietic cell transplantation.

From V the trimming removes 3 bases and from J it removes 5 bases, while the gene matches leave 5 bases of the junction unaccounted for. Looking up the germline V gene (reference sequence) yields CDR1 LNHNV and CDR2 YYDKDF. There are 14 amino acids in the CDR3, from cysteine to phenylalanine inclusive. Here the CDR3 DNA is all that survives: 42 bases in frame from base 1. This clonotype was seen a handful of times. Its antigen target is currently unknown. The record has no base qualities; no much larger clone is one base away. Library preparation used PCR. The instrument was an Illumina HiSeq 2500. TCR library preparation used molecular barcoding, with unique molecular identifiers applied to normalize quantification of the TCRbeta repertoire. TCRdb reprocessed the public reads (quality trimming at Q25 with fastp, clone calling with MiXCR) and kept in-frame beta chains. Under each unique CDR3 protein, matching rows form one entry showing the most common genes and DNA. Across this sample there are 450,000 to 600,000 distinct CDR3 sequences, with approximately 20% seen only once. The biggest ten clones account for around 3.3% of the sample.

This sequence uses TRBV15 and TRBJ2-7, with TRBD1 matching 9 junction bases. Source: PBMCs from the stem cell graft donor, taken from the stem cell graft. The clonotype originates from a human donor who donated a stem cell graft to a child with acute lymphoblastic leukemia. The DNA is TGTGCCACCAGCAGCGACAGGGGGTGGAACGAGCAGTACTTC. Its protein is CATSSDRGWNEQYF.